A selection of T cell receptor beta chains follows, all from one sample in a study of CD8 T cells in ankylosing spondylitis. TCRdb reprocessed the 5' RACE reads via MiXCR and lists one record per CDR3 protein. The sample shows around 230,000 distinct CDR3 sequences, around 7.8% of them seen only once. The sample comprised blood, either unsorted or a sorted T cell fraction (not recorded which). The source of these receptors is a male donor with ankylosing spondylitis or in good health (not recorded which). Both conserved end residues are part of each CDR3. The order of the fields is J gene, clone size, V gene, D gene, CDR3 protein, CDR3 DNA. A D gene is named only where the DNA matches it firmly. The size of a clone is reported for some rows only, either as once, few or many, or as a class for expanded clones.

TRBJ1-1	many	TRBV6-5	.	CASSYSGHSNTEAFF	TGTGCCAGCAGTTACTCCGGACATTCGAACACTGAAGCTTTCTTT
TRBJ2-2	many	TRBV4-3	TRBD1	CASSQGQGNGELFF	TGCGCCAGCAGCCAGGGACAGGGTAACGGGGAGCTGTTTTTT
TRBJ2-7	many	TRBV20-1	.	CSASGVGGVTSYEQYF	TGCAGTGCTAGTGGGGTTGGCGGAGTTACTTCCTACGAGCAGTACTTC
TRBJ2-4	many	TRBV4-3	TRBD1	CASSQAGGPAKNIQYF	TGCGCCAGCAGCCAAGCAGGGGGTCCCGCCAAAAACATTCAGTACTTC
TRBJ1-3	.	TRBV7-2	TRBD1	CASSLGTGLTGNTIYF	TGTGCCAGCAGCTTAGGGACAGGGCTCACTGGAAACACCATATATTTT
TRBJ1-5	many	TRBV20-1	TRBD1	CSAPDRKYSNQPQHF	TGCAGTGCTCCGGACAGGAAATATAGCAATCAGCCCCAGCATTTT
TRBJ2-7	.	TRBV4-2	TRBD1	CASSQVGTGVYEQYF	TGTGCCAGCAGCCAAGTTGGGACAGGGGTTTACGAGCAGTACTTC
TRBJ2-2	many	TRBV29-1	.	CSVDEGLGYTGELFF	TGCAGCGTTGATGAGGGGTTAGGTTACACCGGGGAGCTGTTTTTT
TRBJ1-1	.	TRBV19	.	CASSMGGVNTEAFF	TGTGCCAGTAGTATGGGGGGGGTGAACACTGAAGCTTTCTTT
TRBJ2-1	many	TRBV5-1	TRBD1	CASSLERRQGNEQFF	TGCGCCAGCAGCTTGGAACGGCGACAGGGCAATGAGCAGTTCTTC
TRBJ1-4	.	TRBV20-1	.	CSASPTGPGPTNEKLFF	TGCAGTGCTAGTCCTACAGGACCCGGACCAACTAATGAAAAACTGTTTTTT
TRBJ1-2	many	TRBV18	.	CASSPFDSYGYTF	TGTGCCAGCTCACCATTCGACAGCTATGGCTACACCTTC
TRBJ1-1	many	TRBV5-1	.	CASSPGAFMNTEAFF	TGCGCCAGCAGTCCAGGGGCGTTTATGAACACTGAAGCTTTCTTT
TRBJ2-3	many	TRBV7-9	.	CASSPSGTSTDTQYF	TGTGCCAGCAGCCCCAGCGGAACTAGCACAGATACGCAGTATTTT